In its sample, the clone carrying this T cell receptor (beta chain) was seen a few times. The V end was cut by 2 bases, the J end by 5 bases, with 11 bases between. This CDR3 has 14 amino acids. Germline loops: CDR1 SGHTA, CDR2 FQGNSA. This entry belongs to a study of blood T cells in healthy people across ages. With a J-beta primer mix and a sample-barcoded 5' primer, a second PCR ran roughly 6 to 12 cycles. TCRdb passed the 5' RACE reads through MiXCR, listing each CDR3 protein once. Of about 970,000 distinct CDR3 sequences detected, roughly 51% appear once; the ten largest clones hold around a fifth. Every sample gave at least 5 micrograms of total RNA when it was extracted.

Specimen: blood. The genes are TRBV7-2 and TRBJ2-3; D call uncertain. The receptor comes from a woman in her sixties in good health. CDR3 DNA: TGTGCCAGCAGCTTAACTGGTGGCCGAGATACGCAGTATTTT. Amino acids: CASSLTGGRDTQYF.